Here is one T cell receptor (beta chain) with its context. Its antigen is still unknown. This specimen belongs to a study of CD8+ T cells in alopecia areata. Study-wide context: Tofacitinib treatment spanned 6 to 18 months, with 6 months off drug afterward.

Overall study results and limits: Scalp clonality and expanded CD8+ clones among the top 100 fell significantly with tofacitinib. Among patients, TCR sharing was less clear than in mice, a difference possibly due in part to HLA diversity in the patient population.

Treatment denoted: oral pan-JAK inhibitor, 5-10 mg twice daily. Researchers took lesional scalp punch biopsies and peripheral blood from people who were alopecia areata patients. RNA, once extracted, was reverse transcribed into cDNA for use as the sequencing template. The table came from immunoSEQ multiplex PCR; TCRdb's copy has only in-frame clones and leaves some out. The profile covers about 110,000 clones, with 84% appearing a single time and over 20% taken by the ten largest. Trimming removed 5 bases from V and 5 bases from J, with 15 bases in between. Germline CDR1 and CDR2: SNHLY and FYNNEI. This CDR3 is built from 14 residues.

The starting material was CD8+ T cells sorted from blood, obtained at week 24, from a patient treated with tofacitinib. The sequence was collected from a human donor with alopecia areata. V gene TRBV2 combines with J gene TRBJ1-1, with a tentative D call TRBD1 (5 bases). The CDR3 protein is CASSHSGRVTEAFF. The CDR3 bases are TGTGCCAGCAGTCATTCAGGGAGGGTGACTGAAGCTTTCTTT.